This T cell receptor (beta chain) is from a study of blood T cell repertoires in COVID-19. Overall study: PBMCs, B-cell-depleted T cells, or T cells were the source of the cDNA or gDNA that made up the material.

The germline CDR1 and CDR2 sequences are LGHDT and YNNKEL (reference sequence). There are 15 residues in the CDR3. The J segment lost 6 bases and the V segment lost 4 bases, leaving 5 bases of the junction unmatched. This clone came up a few times. In the study's own analysis: Amplifying reference gene primers gave estimates of nucleated cell counts. Generated by immunoSEQ multiplex PCR, the TCRdb table keeps only in-frame clones and is missing some. For V, J and clone size, that table is used; D and trimming come from the DNA. The sample has a few hundred thousand clones, 85% to 90% seen once. The material sequenced was peripheral blood. The receptor was derived from a man in his sixties with acute or convalescent COVID-19. The chain employs TRBV3-1 (or the pseudogene TRBV3-2) and TRBJ2-3; TRBD2 matches at 12 bases. CDR3 loop: CASSLRTSGIDTQYF. The CDR3, as DNA: TGTGCCAGCAGCCTTAGGACTAGCGGGATCGATACGCAGTATTTT.